This T cell receptor (beta chain) was identified during a study of cytomegalovirus exposure and HLA in healthy donors. Study as a whole: Among the 350 to 400 donors who were genotyped, roughly 85% fell in the genetic ancestry cluster that is associated with self-reported Caucasian donors. The study, taken as a whole, reports: The authors enumerated over 150 TCR beta chains as linked to cytomegalovirus.

A note on this clone: Its antigen is not identified. Mismatch with germline at one junction end may stem from a read error.

13 Jbeta primers and 60 Vbeta primers were used for the PCR. Assay: immunoSEQ multiplex PCR; the TCRdb copy retains only in-frame clones and omits some. The sample lists about 190,000 clones; about 81% were seen once. The origin of this receptor is a woman between 18 and 29 years old in good health and CMV-seropositive. The sample comprised PBMCs.

The DNA of the CDR3 is TGTTCCAGCAGCCCTCCCCTGGAGACCCAGTACTTC. Its translation is CSSSPPLETQYF. The chain is built from TRBV7-9 and TRBJ2-5; no firm D call. CDR3 length: 12 amino acids. CDR1 and CDR2 (germline): SEHNR, FQNEAQ (reference sequence).